This TCR beta chain was obtained from a study of T cells in Graves' hyperthyroidism and ophthalmopathy. On the study more broadly: Peripheral blood samples were taken at initial diagnosis, prior to any treatment.

The source material, RNA transcripts, was used to amplify TCR beta CDR3 regions. First-round RT-PCR of the TCR CDR3 relied on the HTBI primer set. MiXCR, run by TCRdb on the multiplex PCR reads, gives a single entry per CDR3 protein. Of 350,000 or so distinct CDR3 sequences listed, roughly 15% are singletons. Diagnosing involved the use of clinical symptoms, serum thyroxine and TRAb, thyroid ultrasound and orbital computed tomography. In this sample, this clonotype turned up a few times. Its antigen is not identified. Germline V CDR1 and CDR2: LGHDT, YNNKEL (reference sequence). V was pared by 2 bases and J by 6 bases, with 17 bases between. The CDR3 contains 16 residues. Study observations and caveats: Ophthalmopathy could be told apart from stable hyperthyroidism with a 13 V-J model.

Sequencing was carried out using blood. The chain recombines TRBV3-1 with TRBJ1-5; the D is unclear. The source of this sequence is a woman younger than 45 with Graves' hyperthyroidism that later progressed to Graves' ophthalmopathy. The CDR3 is CASSQRTSGEGQPQHF. The CDR3 bases are TGTGCCAGCAGCCAACGCACGAGTGGGGAGGGTCAGCCCCAGCATTTT.